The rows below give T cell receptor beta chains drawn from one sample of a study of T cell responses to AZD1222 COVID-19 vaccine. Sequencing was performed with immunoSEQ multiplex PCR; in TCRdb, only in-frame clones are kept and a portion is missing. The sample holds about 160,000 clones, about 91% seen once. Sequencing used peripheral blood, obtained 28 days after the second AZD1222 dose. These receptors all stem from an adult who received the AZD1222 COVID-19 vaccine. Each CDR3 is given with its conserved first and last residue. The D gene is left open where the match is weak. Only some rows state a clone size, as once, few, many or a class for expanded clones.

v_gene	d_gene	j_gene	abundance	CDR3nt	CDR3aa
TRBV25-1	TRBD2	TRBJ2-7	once	TGTGCCAGCAGTGAATCGGGGGGTCTGCCCTACGAGCAGTACTTC	CASSESGGLPYEQYF
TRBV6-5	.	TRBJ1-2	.	TGTGCCAGCAGCCTGGGGCAGACAAACTATGGCTACACCTTC	CASSLGQTNYGYTF
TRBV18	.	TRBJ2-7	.	TGTGCCAGCTCACCTCGTCGGACATTAGGGACCTACGAGCAGTACTTC	CASSPRRTLGTYEQYF
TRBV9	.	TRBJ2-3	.	TGTGCCAGCAGCGTCTTTGGGGGGACCGCTAGCACAGATACGCAGTATTTT	CASSVFGGTASTDTQYF
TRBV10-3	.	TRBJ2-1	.	TGTGCCACCCTTGGGACAAGCTCCTACAATGAGCAGTTCTTC	CATLGTSSYNEQFF
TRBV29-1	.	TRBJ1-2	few	TGCAGCGTTGATGGTCAAGGCCAGGGGTTTGGCTACACCTTC	CSVDGQGQGFGYTF
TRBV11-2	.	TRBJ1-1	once	TGTGCCAGCAGAACAGAACTAGCGAACACTGAAGCTTTCTTT	CASRTELANTEAFF
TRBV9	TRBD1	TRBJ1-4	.	TGTGCCAGCAGCGCCTCCGGGACAGGGTTTGAAAAACTGTTTTTT	CASSASGTGFEKLFF
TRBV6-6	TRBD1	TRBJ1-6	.	TGTGCCAGCAGTTACTCCCCGGGACAGGCGAATTCACCCCTCCACTTT	CASSYSPGQANSPLHF
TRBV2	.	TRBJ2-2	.	TGTGCCAGCTGCATCGGGACAACGTCCGGGGAGCTGTTTTTT	CASCIGTTSGELFF
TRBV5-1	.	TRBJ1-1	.	TGCGCCAGCAGCTTTTCCGGGGGGAACACTGAAGCTTTCTTT	CASSFSGGNTEAFF
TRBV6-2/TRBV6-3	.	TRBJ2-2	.	TGTGCCAGCAGTTACCCGAACACCGGGGAGCTGTTTTTT	CASSYPNTGELFF
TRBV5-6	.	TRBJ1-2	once	TGTGCCAGCAGCTTACAGGGAGCCTTTAACTATGGCTACACCTTC	CASSLQGAFNYGYTF
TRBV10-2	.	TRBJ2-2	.	TGCGCCAGCAGTGAGTCGACCCGGCTTTATCGGGACACCGGGGAGCTGTTTTTT	CASSESTRLYRDTGELFF
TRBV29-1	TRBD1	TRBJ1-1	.	TGCAGCGTTCCCTCGAGTTGGGACATTGTGGGGACAGGGTTGGGGACTGAAGCTTTCTTT	CSVPSSWDIVGTGLGTEAFF
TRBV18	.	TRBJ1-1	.	TGTGCCAGCTCACAACGGGTCACCGCCGAAGCTTTCTTT	CASSQRVTAEAFF
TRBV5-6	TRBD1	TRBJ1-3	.	TGTGCCAGCAGCTTTTACGGGACAGCTTATGGAAACACCATATATTTT	CASSFYGTAYGNTIYF
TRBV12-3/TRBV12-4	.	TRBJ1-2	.	TGTGCCAGCAGTTTGGACAGTTACTATGGCTACACCTTC	CASSLDSYYGYTF
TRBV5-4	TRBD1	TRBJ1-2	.	TGTGCCAGCAGCGTGGACAGGGCTTCGGGCTACACCTTC	CASSVDRASGYTF
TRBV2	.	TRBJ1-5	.	TGTGCCAGTCGGGAGGGTTTGAGCAATCAGCCCCAGCATTTT	CASREGLSNQPQHF
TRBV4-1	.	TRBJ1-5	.	TGCGCCAGCAGCCAAGATGGAACAGGCCTCCCGCCCCAGCATTTT	CASSQDGTGLPPQHF